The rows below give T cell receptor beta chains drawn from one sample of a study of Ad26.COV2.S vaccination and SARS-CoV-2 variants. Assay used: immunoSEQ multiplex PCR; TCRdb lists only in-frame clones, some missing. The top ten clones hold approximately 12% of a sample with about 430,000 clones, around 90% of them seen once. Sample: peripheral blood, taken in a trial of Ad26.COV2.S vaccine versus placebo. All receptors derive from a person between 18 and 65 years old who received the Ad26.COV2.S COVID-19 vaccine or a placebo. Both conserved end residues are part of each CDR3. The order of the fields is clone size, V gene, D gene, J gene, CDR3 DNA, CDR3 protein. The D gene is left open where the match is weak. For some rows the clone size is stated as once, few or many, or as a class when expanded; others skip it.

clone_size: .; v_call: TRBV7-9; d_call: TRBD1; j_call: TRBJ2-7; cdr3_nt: TGTGCCAGCAGCTTAGAAGGGACAGCCCTACAAGAGCAGTACTTC; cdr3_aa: CASSLEGTALQEQYF
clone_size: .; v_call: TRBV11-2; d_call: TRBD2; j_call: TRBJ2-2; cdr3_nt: TGTGCCAGCAGCCCCGTGCTAGCGGGAGGGCCTGACACCGGGGAGCTGTTTTTT; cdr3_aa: CASSPVLAGGPDTGELFF
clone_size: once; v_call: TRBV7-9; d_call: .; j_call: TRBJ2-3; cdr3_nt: TGTGCCAGCAGCTTAGCGGGGGTCACCGGGACTTCCTCAGATACGCAGTATTTT; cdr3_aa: CASSLAGVTGTSSDTQYF
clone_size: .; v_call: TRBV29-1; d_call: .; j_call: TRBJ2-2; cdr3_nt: TGCAGCGTTGAAGGGGGACGGAGCACCGGGGAGCTGTTTTTT; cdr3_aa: CSVEGGRSTGELFF
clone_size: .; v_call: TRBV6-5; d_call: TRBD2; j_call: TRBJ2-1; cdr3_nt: TGTGCCAGCAGCTACGGCGGACTAGCATCTGAGCAGTTCTTC; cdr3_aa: CASSYGGLASEQFF
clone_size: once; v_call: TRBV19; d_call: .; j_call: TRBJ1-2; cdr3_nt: TGTGCCAGTACCTCCGGCCACCCCTATGGCTACACCTTC; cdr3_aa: CASTSGHPYGYTF
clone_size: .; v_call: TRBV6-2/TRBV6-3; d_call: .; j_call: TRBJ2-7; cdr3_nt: TGTGCCAGCAGTTACTCGAGTTCCGAGAGCTCCTACGAGCAGTACTTC; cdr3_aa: CASSYSSSESSYEQYF
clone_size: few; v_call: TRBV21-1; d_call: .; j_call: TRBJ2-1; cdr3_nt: TGTGCCAGCAGCACTCAAAGGTATCCGGGCCTCTACAATGAGCAGTTCTTC; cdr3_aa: CASSTQRYPGLYNEQFF
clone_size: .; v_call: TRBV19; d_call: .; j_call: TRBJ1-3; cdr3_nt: TGTGCCAGTAGTAAAGGGTCAGTCCGCTCTGGAAACACCATATATTTT; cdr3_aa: CASSKGSVRSGNTIYF
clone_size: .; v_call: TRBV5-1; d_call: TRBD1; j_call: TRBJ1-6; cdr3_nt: TGCGCCAGCAGCTGGGACAGGGGGAATTCACCCCTCCACTTT; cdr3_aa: CASSWDRGNSPLHF
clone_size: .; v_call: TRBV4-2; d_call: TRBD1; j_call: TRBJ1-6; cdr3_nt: TGTGCCAGCAGCCAAGATTGGTACAGGGGGCTCTTGGATTCACCCCTCCACTTT; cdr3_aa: CASSQDWYRGLLDSPLHF
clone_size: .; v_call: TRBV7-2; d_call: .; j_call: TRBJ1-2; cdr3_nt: TGTGCCAGCAGCTTAGAAGGACAGAGTGGGGGCTACACCTTC; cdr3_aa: CASSLEGQSGGYTF
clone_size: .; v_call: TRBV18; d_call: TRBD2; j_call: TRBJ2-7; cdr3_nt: TGTGCCAGCTCGCCAAGTAGCGGGAGGGGACACGAGCAGTACTTC; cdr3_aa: CASSPSSGRGHEQYF
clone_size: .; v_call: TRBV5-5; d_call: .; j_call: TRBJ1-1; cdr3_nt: TGTGCCAGCAGCCTAAGGGTGGGCACTGAAGCTTTCTTT; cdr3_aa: CASSLRVGTEAFF
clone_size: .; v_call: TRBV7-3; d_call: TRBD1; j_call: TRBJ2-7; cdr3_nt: TGTGCCAGCAGCTTAACTGGACAGGCGAGCCTACCGTACGAGCAGTACTTC; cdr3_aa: CASSLTGQASLPYEQYF
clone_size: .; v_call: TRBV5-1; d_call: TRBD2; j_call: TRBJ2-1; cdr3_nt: TGCGCCAGCAGCCCTTCGACCGGGACTAGCGGGATCAATGAGCAGTTCTTC; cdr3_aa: CASSPSTGTSGINEQFF
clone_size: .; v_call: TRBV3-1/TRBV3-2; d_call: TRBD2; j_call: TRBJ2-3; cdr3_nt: TGTGCCAGCAGCCAAGCAACTAGCGGGAGGACAGATACGCAGTATTTT; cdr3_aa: CASSQATSGRTDTQYF
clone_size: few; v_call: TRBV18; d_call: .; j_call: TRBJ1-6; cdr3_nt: TGTGCCAGCTCACCGACAGAAAAGGATTCACCCCTCCACTTT; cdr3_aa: CASSPTEKDSPLHF
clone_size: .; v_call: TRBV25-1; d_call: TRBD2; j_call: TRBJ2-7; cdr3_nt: TGTGCCAGCAGCCTCGGCGAGGGACTAGCGGGACTCGAGCAGTACTTC; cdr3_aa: CASSLGEGLAGLEQYF
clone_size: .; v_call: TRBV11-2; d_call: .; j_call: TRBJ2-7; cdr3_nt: TGTGCCAGCAGCCCTACCAGCGGCTACGAGCAGTACTTC; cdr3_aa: CASSPTSGYEQYF
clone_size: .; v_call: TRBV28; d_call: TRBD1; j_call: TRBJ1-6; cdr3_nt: TGTGCCAGCAGTTTACCGGACAGGGGGAGTTCACCCCTCCACTTT; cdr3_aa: CASSLPDRGSSPLHF
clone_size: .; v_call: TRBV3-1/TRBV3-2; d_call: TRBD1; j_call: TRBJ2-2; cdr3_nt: TGTGCCAGCAGCCTTGACAGGGCCGGGGAGCTGTTTTTT; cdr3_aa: CASSLDRAGELFF
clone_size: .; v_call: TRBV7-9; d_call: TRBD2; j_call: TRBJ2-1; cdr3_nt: TGTGCCAGCAGCTTGGCTAGCGGAAAGCAGTTCTTC; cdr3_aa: CASSLASGKQFF
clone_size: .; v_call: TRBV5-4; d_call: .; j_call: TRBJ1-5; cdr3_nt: TGTGCCAGCAGCTTGTGGGGGGAGGATATTGGCAATCAGCCCCAGCATTTT; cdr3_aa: CASSLWGEDIGNQPQHF
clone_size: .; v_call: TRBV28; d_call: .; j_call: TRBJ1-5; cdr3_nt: TGTGCCAGCAGCCCTGCCTGGGGCAATCAGCCCCAGCATTTT; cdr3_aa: CASSPAWGNQPQHF
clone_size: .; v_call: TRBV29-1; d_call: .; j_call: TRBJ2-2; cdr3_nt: TGCAGCGTTGAAGGGACAATGAACACCGGGGAGCTGTTTTTT; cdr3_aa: CSVEGTMNTGELFF
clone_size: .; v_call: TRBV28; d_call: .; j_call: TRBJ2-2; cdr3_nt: TGTGCCAGCAGTTTGCACACAGGGTTGGGGGCCGGGGAGCTGTTTTTT; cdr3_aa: CASSLHTGLGAGELFF
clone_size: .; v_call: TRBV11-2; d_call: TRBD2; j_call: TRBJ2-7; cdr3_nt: TGTGCCAGCAGGGGGACTAGCGAACGCTACGAGCAGTACTTC; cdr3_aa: CASRGTSERYEQYF
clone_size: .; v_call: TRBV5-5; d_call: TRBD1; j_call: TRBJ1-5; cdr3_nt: TGTGCCAGCAGCTTGGAAAATACAGGGGGTGGGCAGCCCCAGCATTTT; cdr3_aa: CASSLENTGGGQPQHF
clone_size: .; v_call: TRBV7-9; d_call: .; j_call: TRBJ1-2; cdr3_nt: TGTGCCAGCAGCTTGTCGGGACTGGGTGGCTACACCTTC; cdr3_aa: CASSLSGLGGYTF
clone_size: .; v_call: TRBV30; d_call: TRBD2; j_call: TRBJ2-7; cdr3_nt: TGTGCCTGGAGTGTACCAGCGGGAGTTTACGAGCAGTACTTC; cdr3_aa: CAWSVPAGVYEQYF
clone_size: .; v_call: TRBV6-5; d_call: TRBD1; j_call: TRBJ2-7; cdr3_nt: TGTGCCAGCAGTTACCGACAGGGATTCGAGCAGTACTTC; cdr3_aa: CASSYRQGFEQYF
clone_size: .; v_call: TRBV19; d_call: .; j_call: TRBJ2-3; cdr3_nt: TGTGCCAGTAGTAGCTTCAGGGGATTGACAGATACGCAGTATTTT; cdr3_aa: CASSSFRGLTDTQYF
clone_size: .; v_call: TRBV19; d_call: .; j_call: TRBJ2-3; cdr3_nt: TGTGCCAGTAGTGTACTGGGCAGGGTGGGAGATACGCAGTATTTT; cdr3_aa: CASSVLGRVGDTQYF
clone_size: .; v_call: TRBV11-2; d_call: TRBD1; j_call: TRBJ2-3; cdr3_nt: TGTGCCAGCAGCTTAGATACAGGGGCAGATACGCAGTATTTT; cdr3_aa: CASSLDTGADTQYF
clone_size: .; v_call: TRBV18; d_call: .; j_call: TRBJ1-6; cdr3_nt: TGTGCCAGCGCGGCAGGGAATGTCAATTCACCCCTCCACTTT; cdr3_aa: CASAAGNVNSPLHF
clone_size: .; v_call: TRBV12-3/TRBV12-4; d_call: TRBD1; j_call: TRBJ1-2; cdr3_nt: TGTGCCAGCAGCCCGACAGGGATTCAGGGCTACACCTTC; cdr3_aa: CASSPTGIQGYTF
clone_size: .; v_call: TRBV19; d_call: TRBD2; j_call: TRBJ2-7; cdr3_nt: TGTGCCAGTAGTATCGCGGGAGTGTCTTACGAGCAGTACTTC; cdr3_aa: CASSIAGVSYEQYF
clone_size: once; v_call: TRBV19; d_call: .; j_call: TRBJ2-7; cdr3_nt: TGTGCCAGTAGCGACCCAACCTACGAGCAGTACTTC; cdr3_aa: CASSDPTYEQYF
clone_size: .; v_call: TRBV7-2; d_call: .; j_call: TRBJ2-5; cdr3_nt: TGTGCCAGCAGCTTATTCGGGGACACAGAGACCCAGTACTTC; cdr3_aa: CASSLFGDTETQYF
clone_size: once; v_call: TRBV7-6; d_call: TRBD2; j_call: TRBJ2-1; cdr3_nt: TGTGCCAGCAGCTTGAACAGCGGGGAGGGAAATGAGCAGTTCTTC; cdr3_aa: CASSLNSGEGNEQFF
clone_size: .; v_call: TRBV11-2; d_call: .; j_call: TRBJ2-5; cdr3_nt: TGTGCCAGCAGACAACTAGAGCGGCAAGAGACCCAGTACTTC; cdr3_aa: CASRQLERQETQYF
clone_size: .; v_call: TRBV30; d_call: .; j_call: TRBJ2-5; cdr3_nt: TGTGCCTGGATGAGATTTTTAGGGGCCGAGGGGTCGTTGGGGCCAAAGGGAGAGACCCAGTACTTC; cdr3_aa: CAWMRFLGAEGSLGPKGETQYF
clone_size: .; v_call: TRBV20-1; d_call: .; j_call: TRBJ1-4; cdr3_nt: TGCAGTGCTAGAAGGGAGCCACAACTGTTTTTT; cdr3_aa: CSARREPQLFF
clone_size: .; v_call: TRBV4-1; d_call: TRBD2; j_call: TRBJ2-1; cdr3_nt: TGCGCCAGCAGCCAGCTAGCGGGGGGCGACAATGAGCAGTTCTTC; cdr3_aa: CASSQLAGGDNEQFF
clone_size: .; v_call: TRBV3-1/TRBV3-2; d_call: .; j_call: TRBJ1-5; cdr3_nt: TGTGCCAGCAGCCAAGGAGGCTATAGCAATCAGCCCCAGCATTTT; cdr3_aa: CASSQGGYSNQPQHF
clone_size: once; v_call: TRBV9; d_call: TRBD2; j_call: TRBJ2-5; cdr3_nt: TGTGCCAGCAGCGGACCGGGACTAGCAGCCGACGGGACCCAGTACTTC; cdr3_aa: CASSGPGLAADGTQYF
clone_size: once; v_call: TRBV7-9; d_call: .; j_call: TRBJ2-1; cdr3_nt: TGTGCCAGCAGGCCCAGACTGGTATCCTACAATGAGCAGTTCTTC; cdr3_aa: CASRPRLVSYNEQFF
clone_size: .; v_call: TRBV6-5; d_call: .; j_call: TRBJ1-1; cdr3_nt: TGTGCCAGCCAGAGGGACACTGAAGCTTTCTTT; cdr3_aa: CASQRDTEAFF
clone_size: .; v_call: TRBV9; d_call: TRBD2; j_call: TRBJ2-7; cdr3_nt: TGTGCCAGCAGCGTCCTAGCGGGAGGGGTGTACGAGCAGTACTTC; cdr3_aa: CASSVLAGGVYEQYF
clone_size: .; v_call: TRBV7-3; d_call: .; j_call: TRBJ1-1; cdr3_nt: TGTGCCAGCAGCCCACAGGGATCTGACACTGAAGCTTTCTTT; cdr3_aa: CASSPQGSDTEAFF
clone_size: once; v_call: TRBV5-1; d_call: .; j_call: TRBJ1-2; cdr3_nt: TGCGCCAGCAGCATACAGGGAGGTGGCTACACCTTC; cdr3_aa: CASSIQGGGYTF
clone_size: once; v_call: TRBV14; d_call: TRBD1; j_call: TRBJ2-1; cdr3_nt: TGTGCCAGCAGTTCCGGGACAGGGACTTACAATGAGCAGTTCTTC; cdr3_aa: CASSSGTGTYNEQFF
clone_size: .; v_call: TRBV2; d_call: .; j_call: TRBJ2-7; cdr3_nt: TGTGCCAGCAGTGAAGAGACGGCCTACGAGCAGTACTTC; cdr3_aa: CASSEETAYEQYF